These T cell receptor beta chains were read from a single sample in a study of graft-versus-host responses after intestinal transplantation. TCRdb keeps only in-frame clones here, not all; method: immunoSEQ multiplex PCR. The sample includes approximately 15,000 clones, about a third of them seen just once. Sequenced here: alloreactive CD8+ T cells from a mixed lymphocyte reaction culture, sampled before intestinal transplant. The receptors were gathered from a human patient who received an intestinal transplant. The CDR3 runs from the conserved cysteine through the conserved F or W. D genes are given only for firm matches. The size of a clone is reported for some rows only, either as once, few or many, or as a class for expanded clones.

TRBV4-1	few	.	TRBJ2-1	15	TGCGCCAGCAGCCATCGCGGGGCTACCTACAATGAGCAGTTCTTC	CASSHRGATYNEQFF
TRBV27	.	TRBD2	TRBJ2-7	16	TGTGCCAGCAGTACGGGGCTAGCGGGGGTAGTTAGCGAGCAGTACTTC	CASSTGLAGVVSEQYF
TRBV11-2	medium-sized	.	TRBJ2-1	11	TGTGCCAGCAGTCAGGGCAATGAGCAGTTCTTC	CASSQGNEQFF
TRBV5-7	few	.	TRBJ2-5	14	TGTGCCAGCAGCTTGGAGGGGACCCAAGAGACCCAGTACTTC	CASSLEGTQETQYF
TRBV2	.	.	TRBJ2-1	13	TGTGCCAGCGGGGGGGCGTCCTACAATGAGCAGTTCTTC	CASGGASYNEQFF
TRBV7-2	medium-sized	.	TRBJ2-5	11	TGTGCCAGCAGCTCCTCCCCGGACCAGTACTTC	CASSSSPDQYF
TRBV28	few	TRBD2	TRBJ2-3	16	TGTGCCAGCAGTTTTTTGCAGGACCTAGCGGCAGATACGCAGTATTTT	CASSFLQDLAADTQYF
TRBV6-1	.	TRBD1	TRBJ2-7	14	TGTGCCAGCAGTTTCGGGACAGGGTTGGTCGAGCAGTACTTC	CASSFGTGLVEQYF
TRBV6-5	.	.	TRBJ2-3	14	TGTGCCAGCAGTTACTCGCCCACCGCAGATACGCAGTATTTT	CASSYSPTADTQYF
TRBV14	.	TRBD1	TRBJ2-2	18	TGTGCCAGCAGCCAAGATCGTTTCGTCACAGGGGACACCGGGGAGCTGTTTTTT	CASSQDRFVTGDTGELFF
TRBV6-6	.	TRBD2	TRBJ2-1	15	TGTGCCAGCAGATCCGGGACTAGCGGTATCAATGAGCAGTTCTTC	CASRSGTSGINEQFF
TRBV6-5	.	.	TRBJ2-5	12	TGTGCCAGCAGTTACAGGGGAGAGACCCAGTACTTC	CASSYRGETQYF
TRBV2	.	.	TRBJ1-2	13	TGTGCCAGCAGTGATGTAGGGAACTATGGCTACACCTTC	CASSDVGNYGYTF
TRBV5-8	medium-sized	TRBD1	TRBJ2-7	13	TGTGCCAGCAGCTATGGACAGGCCTACGAGCAGTACTTC	CASSYGQAYEQYF
TRBV5-6	.	.	TRBJ2-5	13	TGTGCCAGCAGCTTGAGCGGGCAAGAGACCCAGTACTTC	CASSLSGQETQYF
TRBV14	few	.	TRBJ2-7	15	TGTGCCAGCAGCCAAGCCCTGGGCTCCGAACTCGAGCAGTACTTC	CASSQALGSELEQYF
TRBV7-9	.	.	TRBJ1-1	13	TGTGCCAGCAGCGCCCCTTTAGACACTGAAGCTTTCTTT	CASSAPLDTEAFF
TRBV10-2	.	.	TRBJ1-1	14	TGCGCCAGCAGTGAGTCTTGGGAGAACACTGAAGCTTTCTTT	CASSESWENTEAFF
TRBV7-9	few	.	TRBJ1-1	14	TGTGCCAGCAGCTTAGGAGCAGGGAGAACTGAAGCTTTCTTT	CASSLGAGRTEAFF
TRBV11-3	large	TRBD1	TRBJ2-2	14	TGTGCCAGCAGCCCCAGGGGGCACACCGGGGAGCTGTTTTTT	CASSPRGHTGELFF
TRBV6-6	.	.	TRBJ2-1	12	TGTGCCAGCAGCCCCGGGACTCCGGAGCAGTTCTTC	CASSPGTPEQFF
TRBV9	few	.	TRBJ2-2	12	TGTGCCAGCAGCCTGAACACCGGGGAGCTGTTTTTT	CASSLNTGELFF
TRBV5-1	few	TRBD1	TRBJ2-7	15	TGCGCCAGCAGCTTGGACAGGGGTATTACCTACGAGCAGTACTTC	CASSLDRGITYEQYF
TRBV27	.	.	TRBJ2-5	13	TGTGCCAGCAGTTTTGGTTCTCGCGAGACCCAGTACTTC	CASSFGSRETQYF
TRBV5-1	.	.	TRBJ2-7	13	TGCGCCAGCAGCTTAACAGGTTCGCACGAGCAGTACTTC	CASSLTGSHEQYF
TRBV4-2	few	.	TRBJ2-3	14	TGTGCCAGCAGCCACCCCCGGCGGGGCAGTACGCAGTATTTT	CASSHPRRGSTQYF
TRBV5-4	few	.	TRBJ2-3	18	TGTGCCAGCTCCGCTTGGGCTAGCACCTTTGGGGGCACAGATACGCAGTATTTT	CASSAWASTFGGTDTQYF
TRBV6-6	.	.	TRBJ1-5	13	TGTGCCAGCAGCCCCGGGAGCAATCAGCCCCAGCATTTT	CASSPGSNQPQHF
TRBV5-1	.	.	TRBJ1-1	15	TGCGCCAGCAGCTTGGCCGGGCAGGGGAGTTCTGAAGCTTTCTTT	CASSLAGQGSSEAFF
TRBV7-9	.	.	TRBJ2-3	17	TGTGCCAGCAGCGCCCCTCGTTCTTCCCCCTCCACAGATACGCAGTATTTT	CASSAPRSSPSTDTQYF
TRBV4-1	.	.	TRBJ1-5	13	TGCGCCAGCAGCCAATTTGTAAGGCAGCCCCAGCATTTT	CASSQFVRQPQHF
TRBV19	.	.	TRBJ2-2	15	TGTGCCAGTAGTATATGGACAAGGAACACCGGGGAGCTGTTTTTT	CASSIWTRNTGELFF
TRBV15	.	TRBD2	TRBJ2-3	17	TGTGCCACCAGCAGGGGCCGAGGGACTAGAATCGCAGATACGCAGTATTTT	CATSRGRGTRIADTQYF